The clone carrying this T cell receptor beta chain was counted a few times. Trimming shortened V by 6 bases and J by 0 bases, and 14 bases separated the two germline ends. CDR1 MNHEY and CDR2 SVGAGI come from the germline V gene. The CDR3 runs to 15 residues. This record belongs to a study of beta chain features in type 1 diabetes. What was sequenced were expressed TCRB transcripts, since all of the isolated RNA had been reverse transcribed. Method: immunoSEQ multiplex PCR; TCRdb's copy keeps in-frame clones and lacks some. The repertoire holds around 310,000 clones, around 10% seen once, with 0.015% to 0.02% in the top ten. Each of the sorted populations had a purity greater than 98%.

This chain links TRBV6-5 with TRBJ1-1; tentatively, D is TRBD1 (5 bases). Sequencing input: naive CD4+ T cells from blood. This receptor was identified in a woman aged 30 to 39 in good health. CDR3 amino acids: CASSLTGSMNTEAFF. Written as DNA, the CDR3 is TGTGCCAGCAGCCTAACAGGTTCTATGAACACTGAAGCTTTCTTT.